This T cell receptor (beta chain) came from a study of CD8+ T cells in alopecia areata. The overall study: Treatment comprised oral tofacitinib, 5 to 10 mg twice daily, in treated patients. Tofacitinib lasted 6 to 18 months, then 6 months off drug. Study-level findings and limits: The study also sequences resident alphabeta T cells of normal skin in scalp samples. Among patients, TCR sharing was less clear than in mice, a difference possibly due in part to HLA diversity in the patient population.

Sequencing used cDNA as its template, made by extracting RNA and reverse transcribing it. Sequencing was performed with immunoSEQ multiplex PCR; in TCRdb, only in-frame clones are kept and a portion is missing. The sample yields a few hundred thousand clones, approximately 60% seen once. Trimming cost V 0 bases and J 6 bases; bases outside gene matches: 5. The CDR3 runs 15 residues. Germline CDR1 is SGHVS and CDR2 is FQNEAQ. This sample's treatment: oral pan-JAK inhibitor, 5-10 mg twice daily. This clone was counted only a few times. Its antigen is not identified. The sequences come from CD4+ T cells sorted from blood, collected at approximately week 51, from a patient treated with tofacitinib. This TCR was recovered from a human donor with alopecia areata. The chain couples TRBV7-8 to TRBJ2-7, with TRBD1 matching over 10 bases. The CDR3 spells CASSLADRGLGEQYF. The CDR3 nucleotides read TGTGCCAGCAGCTTAGCAGACAGGGGGCTAGGCGAGCAGTACTTC.